This T cell receptor beta chain came from a study of tumour-infiltrating T cells in Burkitt lymphoma. Study-wide background: This cohort included all epidemiological subtypes of Burkitt lymphoma. Productive clonality predicted overall and progression-free survival.

Germline V gives CDR1 SGHNT, CDR2 YYREEE (reference sequence). There are 16 residues in the CDR3. V gave up 0 bases and J gave up 5 bases; unmatched junction bases: 9. Only in-frame clones appear in the TCRdb table, and some are missing; sequencing was by immunoSEQ multiplex PCR. This repertoire shows 46,000 or so clones, less than 35% found once; its top ten account for over 2.5%. Sequencing was carried out using tumor tissue. The sequence was collected from a human donor with Burkitt lymphoma. The chain carries TRBV5-4 and TRBJ1-1; 8 bases agree with TRBD1. CDR3 DNA: TGTGCCAGCAGCTTGGCCGGTGGCAGGGGGCTTACTGAAGCTTTCTTT. Residues: CASSLAGGRGLTEAFF.